The clone carrying this TCR beta chain was found a few times. The target antigen is unknown. The data stem from a study of shared clonotypes between healthy human individuals. Repertoires were generated with immunoSEQ multiplex PCR, while TCRdb's copy carries only in-frame clones and drops some. The sample holds about 320,000 clones; around 90% are singletons and the top ten take under 20%. Study-wide findings and caveats: Incompleteness in sorted-subset sequencing, despite large depth, was shown by rarefaction.

Sequenced: memory CD8+ T cells sorted from blood. Subset described: CD45RO+ cells pooled with CCR7-negative TemRA cells. The source of this sequence is a young man in good health.

CDR3 protein: CTSSSRQSRGPSSYEQYF. For the CDR3, the DNA is TGCACCAGCAGCTCGCGACAAAGCAGGGGGCCATCCTCCTACGAGCAGTACTTC. V and J are TRBV1 and TRBJ2-7; the table's D gene call, TRBD1, was not cross checked with the DNA. TRBV1 is labeled a pseudogene. This CDR3 is 18 amino acids long.